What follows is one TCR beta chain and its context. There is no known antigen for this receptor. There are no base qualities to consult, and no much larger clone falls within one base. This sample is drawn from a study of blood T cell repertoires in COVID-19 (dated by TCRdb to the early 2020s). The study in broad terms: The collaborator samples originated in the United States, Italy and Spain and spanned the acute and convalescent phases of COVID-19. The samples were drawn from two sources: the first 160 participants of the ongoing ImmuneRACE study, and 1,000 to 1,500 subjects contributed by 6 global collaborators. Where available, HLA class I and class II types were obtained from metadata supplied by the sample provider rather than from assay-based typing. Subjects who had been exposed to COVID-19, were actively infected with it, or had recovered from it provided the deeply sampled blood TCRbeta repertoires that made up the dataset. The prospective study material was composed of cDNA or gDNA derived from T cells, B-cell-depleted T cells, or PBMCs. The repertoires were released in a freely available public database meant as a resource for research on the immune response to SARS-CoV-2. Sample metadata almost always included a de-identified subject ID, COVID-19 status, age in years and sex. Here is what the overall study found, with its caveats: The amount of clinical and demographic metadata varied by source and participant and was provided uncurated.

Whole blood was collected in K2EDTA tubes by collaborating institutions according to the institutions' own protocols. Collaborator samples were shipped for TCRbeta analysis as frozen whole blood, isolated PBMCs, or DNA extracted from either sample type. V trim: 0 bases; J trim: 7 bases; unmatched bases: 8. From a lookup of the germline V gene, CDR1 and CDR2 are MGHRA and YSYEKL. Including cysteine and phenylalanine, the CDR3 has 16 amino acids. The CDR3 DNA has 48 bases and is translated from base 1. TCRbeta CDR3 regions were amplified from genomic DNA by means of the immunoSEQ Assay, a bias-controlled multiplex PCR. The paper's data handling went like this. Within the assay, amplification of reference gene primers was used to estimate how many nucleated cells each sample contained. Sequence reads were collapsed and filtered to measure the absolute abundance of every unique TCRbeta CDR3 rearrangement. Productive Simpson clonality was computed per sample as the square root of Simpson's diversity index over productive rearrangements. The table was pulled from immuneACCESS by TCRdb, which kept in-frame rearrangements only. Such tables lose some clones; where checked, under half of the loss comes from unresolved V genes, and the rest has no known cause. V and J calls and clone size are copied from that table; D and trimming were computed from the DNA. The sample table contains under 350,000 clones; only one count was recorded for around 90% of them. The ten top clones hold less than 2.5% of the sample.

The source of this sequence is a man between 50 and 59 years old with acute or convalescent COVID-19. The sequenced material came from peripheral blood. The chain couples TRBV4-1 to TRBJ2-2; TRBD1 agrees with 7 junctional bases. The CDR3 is CASSQDPTGSGGELFF. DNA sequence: TGCGCCAGCAGCCAAGATCCGACAGGGTCAGGCGGGGAGCTGTTTTTT.